This passage covers 24 T cell receptor beta chains from one sample sequenced in a study of cytomegalovirus exposure and HLA in healthy donors. Amplification used 60 Vbeta primers and 13 Jbeta primers. Using immunoSEQ multiplex PCR, the repertoire was profiled, and TCRdb retains in-frame clones only, with some absent. The sample contains more than 75,000 clones, approximately 74% of which appear only once. Material for sequencing was PBMCs. The source of these receptors is a woman aged 50 to 65 in good health and CMV-seropositive.

This clone was detected only a few times. This chain joins TRBV19 and TRBJ1-1, with 7 bases lining up with TRBD1. The CDR3 runs 13 residues. Germline V lookup: CDR1 LNHDA, CDR2 SQIVND (reference sequence). V was pared by 6 bases and J by 4 bases, with 5 bases of the junction left unmatched. CDR3 sequence reads: CASSPQGGTEAFF. CDR3 nucleotides: TGTGCCAGTAGCCCCCAGGGGGGCACTGAAGCTTTCTTT. Filled out from reference TRBV19 and TRBJ1-1, the complete variable domain reads DGGITQSPKYLFRKEGQNVTLSCEQNLNHDAMYWYRQDPGQGLRLIYYSQIVNDFQKGDIAEGYSVSREKKESFPLTVTSAQKNPTAFYLCASSPQGGTEAFFGQGTRLTVV.

The chain is built from TRBV9 and TRBJ1-2; 10 bases fit TRBD1. J was trimmed by 3 bases and V by 3 bases; bases with no gene match: 5. This CDR3 is 15 amino acids long. Germline V gene data show CDR1 as SGDLS and CDR2 as YYNGEE. The CDR3 region has the DNA TGTGCCAGCAGCGAAACGGACAGGGGGGACTATGGCTACACCTTC. Protein: CASSETDRGDYGYTF. The full variable domain, completed using reference TRBV9 and TRBJ1-2, is DSGVTQTPKHLITATGQRVTLRCSPRSGDLSVYWYQQSLDQGLQFLIQYYNGEERAKGNILERFSAQQFPDLHSELNLSSLELGDSALYFCASSETDRGDYGYTFGSGTRLTVV.

The CDR3 region has the DNA TGTGCCAGTACCAACAGGGCCGAGCAGTACTTC. Its protein product is CASTNRAEQYF. This chain uses TRBV19 with TRBJ2-7, with TRBD1 as a possible D gene (6 bases). The V end lost 7 bases, the J end lost 6 bases, and 10 bases lay between the germline ends. There are 11 residues in the CDR3. Germline V CDR1 and CDR2: LNHDA, SQIVND (reference sequence).

The chain couples TRBV7-8 to TRBJ2-7, with D possibly TRBD1 on 6 matching bases. V was cut by 8 bases and J by 6 bases, with 14 bases left in between. Germline CDR1 is SGHVS and CDR2 is FQNEAQ. CDR3 size: 12 residues. CDR3 region: CASLNRVSEQYF. The CDR3, as DNA: TGTGCCAGCCTTAACAGGGTATCCGAGCAGTACTTC.

The chain is built from TRBV5-3 and TRBJ2-2; TRBD1 matches at 9 bases. TRBV5-3 is an open reading frame whose function is uncertain. The CDR3 extends over 14 amino acids. V lost 10 bases and J lost 5; bases outside the gene matches: 9. The CDR3 bases are TGTGCCCCGCCCGGGACAGGGTCGACCGGGGAGCTGTTTTTT. Translation: CAPPGTGSTGELFF.

This clone was detected a few times. The genes are TRBV2 and TRBJ2-1, with 11 bases fitting TRBD2. The germline V gene has CDR1 SNHLY and CDR2 FYNNEI. The length of the CDR3 is 15 residues. V was pared by 6 bases and J by 9 bases, with 10 bases of the junction left unmatched. The CDR3 sequence: CASSPTSGSSVEQFF. For the CDR3, the DNA is TGTGCCAGCAGCCCAACTAGCGGGAGTAGTGTTGAGCAGTTCTTC.

The chain carries TRBV7-8 and TRBJ2-1; 9 bases are shared with TRBD2. Germline V lookup: CDR1 SGHVS, CDR2 FQNEAQ. The CDR3 is made up of 14 amino acids. J gave up 5 bases and V 5 bases, and 4 bases lay outside the gene matches. The CDR3 loop reads CASSTIAGDNEQFF. As DNA, the CDR3 is TGTGCCAGCAGCACCATAGCGGGAGACAATGAGCAGTTCTTC.

This CDR3 is CASSPAGEVTGELFF. CDR3 bases: TGTGCCAGCAGCCCTGCCGGGGAGGTGACCGGGGAGCTGTTTTTT. The chain links TRBV6-5 to TRBJ2-2, with D possibly being TRBD2 (6 bases). CDR3 size: 15 residues. Germline CDR1 and CDR2: MNHEY and SVGAGI. With 6 bases removed from V and 5 bases from J, the gap between germline ends came to 16 bases.

This clone was seen just once. The rearrangement links TRBV5-6 to TRBJ2-7; 7 bases agree with TRBD2. The CDR3 consists of 12 residues. Per the germline V gene, CDR1 is SGHDT and CDR2 is YYEEEE. With 6 bases clipped from V and 7 bases from J, the junction kept 7 bases outside the gene matches. For the CDR3, the DNA is TGTGCCAGCACCTGGGGGGGAGGGGAGCAGTACTTC. Its translation is CASTWGGGEQYF.

V gene TRBV30 combines with J gene TRBJ2-6, with D unclear. Germline CDR1 and CDR2: GTSNPN and SVGIG (reference sequence). The ends were cut back, 7 bases at V and 2 bases at J, with 9 bases in the middle. This CDR3 is built from 13 residues. CDR3 in amino acids: CAFRSAGANVLTF. As DNA, the CDR3 is TGTGCCTTTCGGTCCGCTGGGGCCAACGTCCTGACTTTC.

The chain combines TRBV2 with TRBJ1-2; D not resolved. This CDR3 has 13 amino acids. The V end was cut by 0 bases, the J end by 8 bases, with 10 bases between. Germline loops: CDR1 SNHLY, CDR2 FYNNEI. The DNA for the CDR3 is TGTGCCAGCAGTGAAGCACCCACTCGGGGCTACACCTTC. Encoded protein: CASSEAPTRGYTF.

The chain carries TRBV2 and TRBJ1-5; D perhaps matches TRBD1 (6 bases). Germline-derived CDR1 and CDR2 are SNHLY and FYNNEI. This CDR3 has 13 amino acids. Trimming took off 6 bases at V and 7 bases at J, with 13 bases between the two ends. The CDR3: CASSAGEGQPQHF. Written as DNA, the CDR3 is TGTGCCAGCAGCGCAGGGGAAGGACAGCCCCAGCATTTT.

The chain couples TRBV2 to TRBJ2-7, with 7 positions matching TRBD2. Germline CDR1 is SNHLY and CDR2 is FYNNEI. The CDR3 sequence is 13 residues long. V dropped 10 bases and J dropped 6; count of bases not matched to a gene: 12. The CDR3 region has the DNA TGTGCCAACCGGGAGGCGAAGGGCGGCGAGCAGTACTTC. Translating it yields CANREAKGGEQYF.

This clone was seen a handful of times. This chain connects TRBV5-5 to TRBJ1-3; 7 bases are a match to TRBD1. The germline V gene has CDR1 SGHKS and CDR2 YYEKEE (reference sequence). The CDR3 covers 15 residues. After removal of 2 bases from V and 0 bases from J, the junction contained 2 bases not matched to a gene. This CDR3 reads CASSFRDSSGNTIYF. CDR3 sequence (DNA): TGTGCCAGCAGCTTCCGGGACAGCTCTGGAAACACCATATATTTT.

V is TRBV29-1 and J is TRBJ1-4; the D gene is possibly TRBD1 (6 bases). Germline V CDR1 and CDR2: SQVTM, ANQGSEA. The CDR3 runs to 14 residues. Trimming took off 4 bases at V and 8 bases at J, with 17 bases between the two ends. CDR3 sequence: CSVGGGRGNEKLFF. CDR3 DNA sequence: TGCAGCGTTGGGGGGGGTAGGGGGAACGAAAAACTGTTTTTT.

This chain links TRBV6-4 with TRBJ2-3, with TRBD2 matching 9 bases. The CDR3 is 15 residues long. Germline trimming cut 4 bases from V and 0 bases from J; bases unmatched to any gene: 2. CDR1 MRHNA and CDR2 SNTAGT come from the germline V gene. The DNA of the CDR3 is TGTGCCAGCAGTGCCACTAGCGGGAGCACAGATACGCAGTATTTT. Protein product: CASSATSGSTDTQYF.

This clone appeared once. The chain is built from TRBV11-3 and TRBJ2-1, with 11 nucleotides matching TRBD2. The V and J ends lost 5 bases and 5 bases, in that order; junction bases with no gene match: 11. Germline V gene lookup returns CDR1 SGHNT and CDR2 YENEEA. The CDR3 runs 17 residues. CDR3 in amino acids: CASSTLLLAGEDNEQFF. For the CDR3, the DNA is TGTGCCAGCAGCACACTATTACTAGCGGGAGAGGACAATGAGCAGTTCTTC.

This clone was detected a few times. The chain combines TRBV27 with TRBJ2-1; possible D gene TRBD2, 6 bases. Germline lookup yields CDR1 MNHEY and CDR2 SMNVEV (reference sequence). The V and J ends lost 3 bases and 8 bases respectively, with 17 bases between them. This CDR3 contains 15 residues. The CDR3 region is CASSFGLGLSDEQFF. The CDR3 nucleotides read TGTGCCAGCAGTTTTGGTCTGGGACTCTCTGATGAGCAGTTCTTC.

The chain carries TRBV5-1 and TRBJ1-2, with 8 bases matching TRBD1. This CDR3 spans 15 amino acids. V was pared by 0 bases and J by 2 bases, with 3 bases of the junction left unmatched. CDR1 is SGHRS and CDR2 is YFSETQ in the germline V gene. Here the CDR3 DNA reads TGCGCCAGCAGCTTGGAGGGACAGGCGAACTATGGCTACACCTTC. This codes for CASSLEGQANYGYTF.

V usage is TRBV6-1 and J usage is TRBJ2-3; TRBD1 is a possible D gene (6 bases). The CDR3 length is 16 residues. Germline V gives CDR1 MNHNS, CDR2 SASEGT. V lost 2 bases and J 1 base, leaving 13 bases between the germline ends. The CDR3 DNA follows: TGTGCCAGCAGTGAACCACAGGGTGGAGGCACAGATACGCAGTATTTT. Protein product: CASSEPQGGGTDTQYF.

The chain uses TRBV1 and TRBJ2-7; TRBD2 was called by the table and not checked on the DNA. TRBV1 counts as a pseudogene. The CDR3 loop spans 15 amino acids. The CDR3 sequence: CTSSPLSGRTYEQYF. DNA of the CDR3: TGCACCAGCAGCCCCCTGAGCGGGAGGACCTACGAGCAGTACTTC.

The chain employs TRBV19 and TRBJ2-1; TRBD2 matches 14 bases. The germline gives CDR1 LNHDA, CDR2 SQIVND (reference sequence). Trimming at V came to 3 bases and at J to 9 bases, leaving 1 base not matched to a gene. This CDR3 is built from 14 residues. The CDR3 reads CASSMGLAGVEQFF. The CDR3 nucleotides read TGTGCCAGTAGTATGGGACTAGCGGGAGTTGAGCAGTTCTTC.

The sample holds a few counts of this clone. This chain links TRBV27 with TRBJ2-2; D perhaps matches TRBD2 (5 bases). The length of the CDR3 is 14 residues. CDR1 is MNHEY, CDR2 SMNVEV, per germline (reference sequence). Trimming left V 6 bases short and J 3 bases short, with 11 bases between. The CDR3 protein is CASRRATDTGELFF. The DNA for the CDR3 is TGTGCCAGCAGGAGGGCCACCGACACCGGGGAGCTGTTTTTT.

The chain employs TRBV6-4 and TRBJ2-1, with 13 bases fitting TRBD2. The CDR3 extends over 14 amino acids. CDR1 is MRHNA and CDR2 is SNTAGT in the germline V gene. J was trimmed by 14 bases and V by 2 bases; bases with no gene match: 6. The CDR3, as DNA: TGTGCCAGCAGTGACGGGACTAGCGGGGCGGAGGAGTTCTTC. Residues: CASSDGTSGAEEFF.